Listed below are T cell receptor beta chains from one sample, sequenced in a study of neoadjuvant anti-PD-1 for oral cavity cancer. TCRdb's table, derived via immunoSEQ multiplex PCR, lists solely in-frame clones and lacks some. The sample includes 60,000 to 80,000 clones, 70% to 85% seen only once; the top ten take 2% to 3%. This sample comprised PBMCs, obtained before nivolumab (anti-PD-1) treatment. Every receptor here comes from a person between 40 and 79 years old with oral cavity squamous cell carcinoma. Each CDR3 is given with its conserved first and last residue.

j_call v_call cdr3_aa
TRBJ2-4 TRBV2 CASSSSAVAKNIQYF
TRBJ1-2 TRBV29-1 CSVGQPHYDGYTF
TRBJ2-3 TRBV28 CASSLAGGPSDTQYF
TRBJ2-2 TRBV4-2 CASSLSTSGSSGSTGELFF
TRBJ1-5 TRBV28 CAILDGGNNQPQHF
TRBJ1-1 TRBV7-2 CASSVGQGDVEAFF
TRBJ2-7 TRBV6-5 CASRRREKHEQYF
TRBJ1-4 TRBV5-6 CASSLRGGGEKLFF
TRBJ1-6 TRBV9 CASSPNRGNTNSPLHF
TRBJ1-1 TRBV6-5 CASRDGGNWPEAFF
TRBJ2-7 TRBV6-1 CASSPGTGFDEQYF
TRBJ2-7 TRBV5-4 CASSLVWDNSYEQYF
TRBJ2-7 TRBV27 CASRGAGGSSSYEQYF
TRBJ2-3 TRBV2 CASSRDRGTDTQYF
TRBJ2-7 TRBV9 CASSVATGQSYEQYF
TRBJ2-3 TRBV5-1 CASSFGLARGDTQYF